This T cell receptor (beta chain) stems from a study of cytomegalovirus exposure and HLA in healthy donors. The donors were healthy bone marrow donors. CDR1 SGHTA and CDR2 FQGNSA come from the germline V gene. The CDR3 length is 14 residues. Trimming took off 5 bases at V and 2 bases at J, with 10 bases between the two ends. Findings of the study overall: It emerged from a later analysis that several of the most significant clusters appeared to be linked to common viral pathogens. About 87% or about 30% of the time was how often most TCR beta V segments were productive, according to an earlier analysis.

The PCR employed 60 Vbeta primers together with 13 Jbeta primers. Authors' methods: Later, tens of millions of unique TCR beta chains were counted in an analysis, and roughly 10 million of them were shared. TCRdb keeps only in-frame clones here, not all; method: immunoSEQ multiplex PCR. V and J calls plus clone size are reproduced from that table; the DNA served to infer D and trimming. Among 90,000 to 130,000 clones listed, about 90% were seen once. About this clone: What it binds is unknown.

The TCR was taken from a man aged 40-50 years in good health and CMV-seronegative. The sequencing sample was made of PBMCs. The chain couples TRBV7-2 to TRBJ1-5; D gene ambiguous. The CDR3 nucleotides are TGTGCCAGCAGCCCGGAGCTGGGCAATCAGCCCCAGCATTTT. Its protein product is CASSPELGNQPQHF.